The T cell receptor beta chain under discussion was sequenced for a study of blood T cell repertoires in COVID-19. Overall study context: The United States, Italy and Spain provided the acute and convalescent COVID-19 samples.

The CDR3 is 13 amino acids. The trim removed 7 bases at V and 6 bases at J, leaving 9 bases unmatched. Germline CDR1 SQVTM, CDR2 ANQGSEA. Method: immunoSEQ multiplex PCR; TCRdb's copy keeps in-frame clones and lacks some. The repertoire holds approximately 90,000 clones, with around 85% as singletons. Sequenced sample: peripheral blood. The genes are TRBV29-1 and TRBJ2-1; 7 bases are a match to TRBD1. The TCR sequence derives from a man aged 45 to 65 with acute or convalescent COVID-19. CDR3: CSARQGTGNEQFF. In DNA form, the CDR3 reads TGCAGCGCCCGACAGGGTACGGGCAATGAGCAGTTCTTC.